Listed here are 7 T cell receptor beta chains from one sample, sequenced in a study of blood T cell repertoires in COVID-19. Data came from immunoSEQ multiplex PCR; TCRdb stores just in-frame clones and leaves some out. The sample lists some 300,000 clones, roughly 88% occurring once. The sample consisted of PBMCs or T cells enriched from blood (not recorded which). The receptor source for this set is a woman between 25 and 40 years old who had recovered from COVID-19.

The rearrangement joins TRBV3-1 (or the pseudogene TRBV3-2) to TRBJ2-7, with a possible D match to TRBD2 (5 bases). This CDR3 is built from 15 residues. The germline V gene encodes CDR1 LGHDT and CDR2 YNNKEL (reference sequence). V lost 0 bases to trimming and J lost 2 bases, with 11 bases between them. The CDR3 loop is CASSQDRRRTYEQYF. The CDR3 coding sequence is TGTGCCAGCAGCCAAGATCGTCGGAGGACCTACGAGCAGTACTTC.

This clone has only one observation. This sequence joins TRBV4-2 and TRBJ2-5, with D maybe TRBD2 (6 bases). Germline V lookup: CDR1 LGHNA, CDR2 YNFKEQ. The germline V and J ends were trimmed by 0 bases and 2 bases, with 10 bases remaining between them. This CDR3 comprises 15 residues. The CDR3 is CASSQDDAGQETQYF. CDR3 nucleotides: TGTGCCAGCAGCCAAGACGATGCGGGACAAGAGACCCAGTACTTC.

V usage is TRBV28 and J usage is TRBJ1-1; D is ambiguous. Germline CDR1 and CDR2: MDHEN and SYDVKM. Between the trimmed V and J ends, which lost 8 bases and 2 bases, there was a span of 15 bases. This CDR3 has 14 amino acids. DNA of the CDR3: TGTGCCAGCTCGTTTTCTCGGAGAAACACTGAAGCTTTCTTT. It specifies CASSFSRRNTEAFF. The entire variable domain, with the rest obtained from reference TRBV28 and TRBJ1-1, is as follows: DVKVTQSSRYLVKRTGEKVFLECVQDMDHENMFWYRQDPGLGLRLIYFSYDVKMKEKGDIPEGYSVSREKKERFSLILESASTNQTSMYLCASSFSRRNTEAFFGQGTRLTVV.

This clone occurred a few times. The chain joins TRBV9 to TRBJ1-2; a weak D match, TRBD1 (5 bases). Trimming shortened V by 5 bases and J by 8 bases, and 31 bases separated the two germline ends. Germline CDR1 is SGDLS and CDR2 is YYNGEE. The CDR3 loop spans 18 amino acids. The CDR3 bases are TGTGCCAGCAGTCCAGCATCGGGCTGGGGCGTTCAAAAGGGGGGCTACACCTTC. Translating it yields CASSPASGWGVQKGGYTF.

The J gene is TRBJ2-1, the V gene TRBV11-2; D is undetermined. Per germline, CDR1 SGHAT and CDR2 FQNNGV. The CDR3 has 12 amino acids. V lost 4 bases and J 5 bases, leaving 6 bases between the germline ends. The chain's CDR3 is CASSSRHNEQFF. As DNA, the CDR3 is TGTGCCAGCAGCTCTCGTCACAATGAGCAGTTCTTC.

This chain links TRBV18 with TRBJ2-3, with 9 bases that match TRBD1. V lost 4 bases to trimming and J lost 2 bases; unmatched junction nucleotides: 13. CDR1 is KGHSH and CDR2 is LQKENI in the germline V gene. The CDR3 consists of 18 residues. CDR3 loop: CASSLYPMGQGLTDTQYF. As DNA, the CDR3 is TGTGCCAGCTCACTATACCCCATGGGACAGGGACTCACAGATACGCAGTATTTT.

The CDR3 protein is CSVARQGAREQFF. CDR3 bases: TGCAGCGTTGCCCGTCAGGGGGCGAGGGAGCAGTTCTTC. This chain connects TRBV29-1 to TRBJ2-1; 8 bases line up with TRBD1. The CDR3 length is 13 residues. Germline-derived CDR1 and CDR2 are SQVTM and ANQGSEA. The V gene end was trimmed by 4 bases and the J gene end by 10 bases; junction bases not matched to a gene: 9.